This T cell receptor (beta chain) was retrieved from a study of cytomegalovirus exposure and HLA in healthy donors. The germline V gene encodes CDR1 SEHNR and CDR2 FQNEAQ (reference sequence). The CDR3 extends over 13 amino acids. With 5 bases clipped from V and 6 bases from J, the junction kept 7 bases outside the gene matches. Both 60 Vbeta primers and 13 Jbeta primers went into the PCR. Clones were sequenced by immunoSEQ multiplex PCR, and TCRdb holds only the in-frame ones, with some missing. The repertoire holds more than 90,000 clones, with under 80% as singletons. Study observations and caveats: Diagnosis of cytomegalovirus status made by the classifier reportedly showed high specificity and sensitivity.

A note on this clone: The antigen remains undetermined.

The chain links TRBV7-9 to TRBJ2-7; 7 positions match TRBD2. The receptor was isolated from a man aged 40-55 years in good health and CMV-seronegative. The sequencing sample was made of PBMCs. The CDR3 is CASSPREGSEQYF. DNA for the CDR3: TGTGCCAGCAGCCCCAGGGAGGGGAGCGAGCAGTACTTC.